This T cell receptor (beta chain) was identified in a study of identical twins. Regarding the study as a whole: Those out-of-frame alpha sequences shared by twins showed an excess of low generation probability.

This clonotype was counted a few times. The antigen remains undetermined. TCRdb fed the 5' RACE reads into MiXCR, producing one record per CDR3 protein. The repertoire holds approximately 220,000 distinct CDR3 sequences, more than 6.5% seen once, with roughly 2% in the top ten. V trimming: 0 bases; J trimming: 2 bases; junction bases outside the gene matches: 3. Germline-derived CDR1 and CDR2 are SGHAT and FQDESV (reference sequence). The CDR3 consists of 16 residues. These data also formed part of another study, on yellow fever vaccine responses in identical twins.

The chain has TRBV11-1 and TRBJ2-3; 9 bases are shared with TRBD2. The source of this sequence is a woman between 18 and 29 years old in good health. The sequenced sample consisted of memory (CD45RO+) T cells sorted from blood. CDR3 in DNA: TGTGCCAGCAGCTTAGCGCTAGCGGGATACACAGATACGCAGTATTTT. This sequence encodes CASSLALAGYTDTQYF.